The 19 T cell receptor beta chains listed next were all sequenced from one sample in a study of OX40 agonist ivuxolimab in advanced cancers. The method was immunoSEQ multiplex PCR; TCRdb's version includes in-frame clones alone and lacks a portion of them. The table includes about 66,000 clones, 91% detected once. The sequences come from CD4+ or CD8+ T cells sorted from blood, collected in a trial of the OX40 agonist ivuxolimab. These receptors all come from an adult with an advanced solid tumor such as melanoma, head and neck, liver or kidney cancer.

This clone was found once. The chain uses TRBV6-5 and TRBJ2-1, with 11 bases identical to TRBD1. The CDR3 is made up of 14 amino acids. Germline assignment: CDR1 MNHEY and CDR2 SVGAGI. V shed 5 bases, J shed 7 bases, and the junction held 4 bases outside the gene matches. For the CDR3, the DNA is TGTGCCAGCAGTAAGGACAGGGGGCGTAATGAGCAGTTCTTC. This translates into CASSKDRGRNEQFF.

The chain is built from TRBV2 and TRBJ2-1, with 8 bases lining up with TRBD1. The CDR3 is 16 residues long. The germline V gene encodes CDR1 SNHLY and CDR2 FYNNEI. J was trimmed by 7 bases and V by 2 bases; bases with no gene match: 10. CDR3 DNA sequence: TGTGCCAGCAGTGAACGGGGGCAGGGGGCATATAATGAGCAGTTCTTC. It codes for CASSERGQGAYNEQFF. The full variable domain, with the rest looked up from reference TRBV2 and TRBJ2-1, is EPEVTQTPSHQVTQMGQEVILRCVPISNHLYFYWYRQILGQKVEFLVSFYNNEISEKSEIFDDQFSVERPDGSNFTLKIRSTKLEDSAMYFCASSERGQGAYNEQFFGPGTRLTVL.

The CDR3, as DNA: TGTGCCAGCAGCCCCTGGACAGGGGGCGGCGGACTTGGGGGTCAGCCCCAGCATTTT. Protein product: CASSPWTGGGGLGGQPQHF. The genes are TRBV4-2 and TRBJ1-5; TRBD1 aligns across 11 bases. This CDR3 has 19 residues. The germline CDR1 and CDR2 sequences are LGHNA and YNFKEQ. Trimming cost V 4 bases and J 6 bases; bases outside gene matches: 17.

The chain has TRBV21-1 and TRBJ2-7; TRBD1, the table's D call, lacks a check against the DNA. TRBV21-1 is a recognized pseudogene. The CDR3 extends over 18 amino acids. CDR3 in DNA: TGTGCCAGCAGCAAATCAATACTACAGGGCGATAGCTCCTACGAGCAGTACTTC. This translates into CASSKSILQGDSSYEQYF.

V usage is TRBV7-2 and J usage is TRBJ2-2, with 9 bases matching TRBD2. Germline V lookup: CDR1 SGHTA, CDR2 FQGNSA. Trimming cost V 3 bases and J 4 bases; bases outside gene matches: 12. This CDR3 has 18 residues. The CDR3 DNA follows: TGTGCCAGCAGCTTGCTGGGTGGCCTAGCGGGAATCACCGGGGAGCTGTTTTTT. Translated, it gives CASSLLGGLAGITGELFF.

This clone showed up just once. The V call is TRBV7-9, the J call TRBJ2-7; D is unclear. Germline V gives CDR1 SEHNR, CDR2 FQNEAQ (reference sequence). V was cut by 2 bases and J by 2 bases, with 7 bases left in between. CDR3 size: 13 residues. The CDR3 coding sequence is TGTGCCAGCAGCTTAAAATCCCCCTACGAGCAGTACTTC. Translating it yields CASSLKSPYEQYF. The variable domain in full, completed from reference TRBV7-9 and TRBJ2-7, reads DTGVSQNPRHKITKRGQNVTFRCDPISEHNRLYWYRQTLGQGPEFLTYFQNEAQLEKSRLLSDRFSAERPKGSFSTLEIQRTEQGDSAMYLCASSLKSPYEQYFGPGTRLTVT.

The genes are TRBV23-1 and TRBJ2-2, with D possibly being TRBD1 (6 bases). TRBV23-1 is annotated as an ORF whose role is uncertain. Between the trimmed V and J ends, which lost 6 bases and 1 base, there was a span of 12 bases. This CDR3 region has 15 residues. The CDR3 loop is CASSWGQKNTGELFF. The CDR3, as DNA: TGCGCCAGCAGCTGGGGACAAAAGAACACCGGGGAGCTGTTTTTT.

This CDR3 is CASSGGLAIPEQYF. CDR3 DNA: TGCGCCAGCAGCGGAGGACTAGCAATTCCCGAGCAGTACTTC. V is TRBV5-1 and J is TRBJ2-7, with TRBD2 matching 8 bases. Germline loops: CDR1 SGHRS, CDR2 YFSETQ. The CDR3 covers 14 residues. The V gene end was trimmed by 4 bases and the J gene end by 6 bases; junction bases not matched to a gene: 9. The full variable domain, rest sourced from reference TRBV5-1 and TRBJ2-7, is KAGVTQTPRYLIKTRGQQVTLSCSPISGHRSVSWYQQTPGQGLQFLFEYFSETQRNKGNFPGRFSGRQFSNSRSEMNVSTLELGDSALYLCASSGGLAIPEQYFGPGTRLTVT.

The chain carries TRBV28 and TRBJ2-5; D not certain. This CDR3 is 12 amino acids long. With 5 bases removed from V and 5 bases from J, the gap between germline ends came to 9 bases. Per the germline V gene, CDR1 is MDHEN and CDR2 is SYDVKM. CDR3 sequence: CASSHYRETQYF. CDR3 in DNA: TGTGCCAGCAGTCATTATAGGGAGACCCAGTACTTC. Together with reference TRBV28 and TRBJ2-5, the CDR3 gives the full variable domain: DVKVTQSSRYLVKRTGEKVFLECVQDMDHENMFWYRQDPGLGLRLIYFSYDVKMKEKGDIPEGYSVSREKKERFSLILESASTNQTSMYLCASSHYRETQYFGPGTRLLVL.

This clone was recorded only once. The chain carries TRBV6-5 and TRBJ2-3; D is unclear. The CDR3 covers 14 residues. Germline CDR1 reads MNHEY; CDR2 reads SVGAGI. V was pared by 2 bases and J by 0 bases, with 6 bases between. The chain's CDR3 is CASSYGGSTDTQYF. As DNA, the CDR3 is TGTGCCAGCAGTTACGGCGGAAGCACAGATACGCAGTATTTT.

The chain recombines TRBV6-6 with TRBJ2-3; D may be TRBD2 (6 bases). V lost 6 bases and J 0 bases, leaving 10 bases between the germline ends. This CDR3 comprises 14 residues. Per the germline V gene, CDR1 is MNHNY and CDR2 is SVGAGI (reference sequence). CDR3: CASRKGGSTDTQYF. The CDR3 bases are TGTGCCAGCAGAAAGGGAGGAAGCACAGATACGCAGTATTTT.

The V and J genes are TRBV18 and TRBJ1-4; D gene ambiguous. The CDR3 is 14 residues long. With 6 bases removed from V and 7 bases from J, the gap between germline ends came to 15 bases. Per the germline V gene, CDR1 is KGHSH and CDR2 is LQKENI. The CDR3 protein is CASSHYEAGEKLFF. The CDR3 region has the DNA TGTGCCAGCTCCCATTACGAGGCAGGTGAAAAACTGTTTTTT.

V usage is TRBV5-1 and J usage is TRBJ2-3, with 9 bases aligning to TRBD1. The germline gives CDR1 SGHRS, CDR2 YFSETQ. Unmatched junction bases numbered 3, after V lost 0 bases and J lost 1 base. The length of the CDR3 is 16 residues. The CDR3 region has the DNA TGCGCCAGCAGCTTGGGGGACAGGGTTGGCACAGATACGCAGTATTTT. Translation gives CASSLGDRVGTDTQYF.

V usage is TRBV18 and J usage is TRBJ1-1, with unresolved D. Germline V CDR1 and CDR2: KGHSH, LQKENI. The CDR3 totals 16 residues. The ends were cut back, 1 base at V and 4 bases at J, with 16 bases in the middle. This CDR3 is CASSPRVRAGGTEAFF. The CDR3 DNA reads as TGTGCCAGCTCACCACGGGTGAGGGCGGGTGGCACTGAAGCTTTCTTT.

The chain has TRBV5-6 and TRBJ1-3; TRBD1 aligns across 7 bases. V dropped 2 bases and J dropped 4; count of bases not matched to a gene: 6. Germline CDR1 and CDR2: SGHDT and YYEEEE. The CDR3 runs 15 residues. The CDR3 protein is CASSFRRGRGNTIYF. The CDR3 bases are TGTGCCAGCAGCTTTAGGAGGGGGCGAGGAAACACCATATATTTT.

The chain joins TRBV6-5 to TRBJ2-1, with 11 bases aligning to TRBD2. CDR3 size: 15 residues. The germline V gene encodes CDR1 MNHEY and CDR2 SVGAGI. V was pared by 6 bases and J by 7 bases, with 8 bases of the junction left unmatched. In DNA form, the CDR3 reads TGTGCCAGCAGACGAACTAGCGGGAGAAGGAATGAGCAGTTCTTC. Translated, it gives CASRRTSGRRNEQFF.

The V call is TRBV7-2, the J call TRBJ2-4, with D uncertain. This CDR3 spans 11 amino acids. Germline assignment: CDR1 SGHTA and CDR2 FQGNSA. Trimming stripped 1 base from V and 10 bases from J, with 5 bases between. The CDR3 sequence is CASSLEGIQYF. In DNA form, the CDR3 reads TGTGCCAGCAGCTTAGAAGGGATTCAGTACTTC.

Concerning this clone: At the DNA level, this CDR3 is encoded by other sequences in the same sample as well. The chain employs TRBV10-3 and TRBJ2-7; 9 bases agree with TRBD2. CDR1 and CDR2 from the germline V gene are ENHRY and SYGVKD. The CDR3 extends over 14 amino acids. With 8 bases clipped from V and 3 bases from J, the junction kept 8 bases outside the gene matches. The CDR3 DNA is TGTGCCATCTCGGTAGCGGGAGCTGGCTACGAGCAGTACTTC. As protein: CAISVAGAGYEQYF.

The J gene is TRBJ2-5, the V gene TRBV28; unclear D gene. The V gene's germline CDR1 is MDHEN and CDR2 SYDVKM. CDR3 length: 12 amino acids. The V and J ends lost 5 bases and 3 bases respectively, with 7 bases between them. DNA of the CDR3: TGTGCCAGCAGTGTCACCAAAGAGACCCAGTACTTC. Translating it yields CASSVTKETQYF.